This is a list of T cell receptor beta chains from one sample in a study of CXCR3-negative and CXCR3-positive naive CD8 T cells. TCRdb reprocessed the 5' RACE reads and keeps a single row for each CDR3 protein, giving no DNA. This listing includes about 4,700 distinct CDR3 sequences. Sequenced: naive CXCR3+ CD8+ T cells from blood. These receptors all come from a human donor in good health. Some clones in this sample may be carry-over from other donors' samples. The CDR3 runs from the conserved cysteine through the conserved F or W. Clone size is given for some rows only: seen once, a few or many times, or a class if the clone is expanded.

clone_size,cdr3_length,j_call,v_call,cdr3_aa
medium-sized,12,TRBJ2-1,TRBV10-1,CASSPYYNEQFF
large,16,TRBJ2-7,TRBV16,CASSQYASGRAYEQYF
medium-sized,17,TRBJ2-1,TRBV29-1,CSVESTSGRAHNNEQFF
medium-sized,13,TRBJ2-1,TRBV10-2,CASIADIYNEQFF
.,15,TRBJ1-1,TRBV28,CASSSPRGWASEAFF
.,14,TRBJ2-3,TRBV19,CASSMWTGTDTQYF
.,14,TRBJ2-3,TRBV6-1,CASRPTLVTDTQYF
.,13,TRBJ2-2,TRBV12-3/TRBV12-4,CASNNWDTGELFF
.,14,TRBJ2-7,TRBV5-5,CASSVDSSSYEQYF
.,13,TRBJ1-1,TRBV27,CASSLSSGGEAFF
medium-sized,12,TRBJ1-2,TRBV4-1,CASSGGNDGYTF
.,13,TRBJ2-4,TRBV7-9,CASSNGEAHIQYF
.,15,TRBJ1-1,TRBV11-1,CASSLWQGSSTEAFF
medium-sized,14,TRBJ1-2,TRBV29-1,CSVPTTGVNYGYTF
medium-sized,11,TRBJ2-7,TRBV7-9,CAAAGGYEQYF
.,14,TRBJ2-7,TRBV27,CASSWTGGLHEQYF
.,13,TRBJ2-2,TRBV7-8,CATGVEGPGELFF
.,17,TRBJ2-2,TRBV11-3,CASSPRGAGAPIGELFF
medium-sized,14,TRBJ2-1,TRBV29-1,CSLLAGLAGNEQFF
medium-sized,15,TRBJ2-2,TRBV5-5,CASSFGYGGPGELFF
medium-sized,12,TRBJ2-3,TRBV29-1,CSVVQSKDTQYF
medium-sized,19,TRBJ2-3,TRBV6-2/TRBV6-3,CASSYDGTTPDARADTQYF
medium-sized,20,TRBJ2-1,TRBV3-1,CASSQDPPGGGLAALIEQFF
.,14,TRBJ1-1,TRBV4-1,CASSARRGGTEAFF
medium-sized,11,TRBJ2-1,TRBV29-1,CSVESRNEQFF
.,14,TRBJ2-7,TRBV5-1,CASSRGTENYEQYF
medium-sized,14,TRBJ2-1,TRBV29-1,CSVIGAGNNNEQFF
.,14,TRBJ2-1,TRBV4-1,CASSQVNRGNEQFF
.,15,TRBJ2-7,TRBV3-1,CASSQDRGLSYEQYF
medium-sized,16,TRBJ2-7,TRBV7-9,CASSSTGGSSLYEQYF
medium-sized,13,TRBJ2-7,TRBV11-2,CASSLSVSYEQYF
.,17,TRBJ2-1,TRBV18,CASSPGSQGEGYNEQFF
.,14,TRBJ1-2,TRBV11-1,CASSLGGTLYGYTF